A single sample gave rise to the 23 T cell receptor beta chains below, sequenced in a study of CD8 T cells in ankylosing spondylitis. TCRdb recomputed calls from the 5' RACE reads with MiXCR, one row per CDR3 protein. The data contain about 200,000 distinct CDR3 sequences, about a quarter of them seen just once; the ten biggest clones take up 5% to 8%. The sample was blood, either unsorted or a sorted T cell fraction (not recorded which). Receptors were obtained from a male donor with ankylosing spondylitis or in good health (not recorded which).

This clonotype was counted at least ten times. The V and J genes are TRBV29-1 and TRBJ2-2; TRBD1 might be the D (5 bases). This CDR3 is 13 amino acids long. Germline V lookup: CDR1 SQVTM, CDR2 ANQGSEA. CDR3 sequence: CSYRTGLFGELFF. DNA of the CDR3: TGCAGTTACAGGACGGGCCTTTTTGGGGAGCTGTTTTTT.

The CDR3: CASSLEAGGGYEQYF. The CDR3 bases are TGCGCCAGCAGCTTGGAAGCAGGGGGCGGGTACGAGCAGTACTTC. The chain has TRBV5-1 and TRBJ2-7; 8 bases are a match to TRBD1. The ends lost 0 bases at V and 4 bases at J; junction bases unmatched: 6. Germline CDR1 SGHRS, CDR2 YFSETQ. The CDR3 has 15 residues.

The sample holds many counts of this clonotype. The chain is built from TRBV20-1 and TRBJ1-1; TRBD1 matches at 7 bases. The germline V gene has CDR1 DFQATT and CDR2 SNEGSKA (reference sequence). This CDR3 has 17 residues. Losses at the gene ends were 0 bases for V and 0 bases for J; bases not matched to a gene: 10. CDR3 residues: CSARERDRVFVNTEAFF. DNA of the CDR3: TGCAGTGCTAGAGAGCGCGACAGGGTCTTTGTGAACACTGAAGCTTTCTTT.

The chain joins TRBV10-3 to TRBJ2-5; the D gene is possibly TRBD1 (5 bases). Germline values: CDR1 ENHRY, CDR2 SYGVKD. This CDR3 contains 13 residues. Trimming stripped 10 bases from V and 7 bases from J, with 19 bases between. The chain's CDR3 is CATQGSQSWTQYF. CDR3 DNA: TGTGCCACGCAGGGTTCCCAGTCGTGGACCCAGTACTTC.

The sample holds many counts of this clonotype. The rearrangement links TRBV12-3 or TRBV12-4 to TRBJ2-5, with TRBD1 matching over 9 bases. J was trimmed by 2 bases and V by 7 bases; bases with no gene match: 5. The CDR3 totals 14 residues. The chain's CDR3 is CASTGDREQETQYF. The CDR3 DNA reads TGTGCCAGCACCGGGGACAGGGAGCAAGAGACCCAGTACTTC.

V usage is TRBV12-3 or TRBV12-4 and J usage is TRBJ2-5; D possibly corresponds to TRBD2 (6 bases). V lost 3 bases to trimming and J lost 5 bases, with 10 bases between them. This CDR3 contains 13 residues. CDR3: CASSLASDETQYF. CDR3 sequence (DNA): TGTGCCAGCAGTTTGGCTAGCGATGAGACCCAGTACTTC.

The chain couples TRBV20-1 to TRBJ2-1, with D perhaps TRBD2 (6 bases). The CDR3 runs 12 residues. V was trimmed by 8 bases and J by 7 bases, leaving 15 bases between them. Germline loops: CDR1 DFQATT, CDR2 SNEGSKA (reference sequence). The CDR3 reads CSPWDSPNEQFF. The CDR3 bases are TGCAGTCCGTGGGACTCCCCTAATGAGCAGTTCTTC.

This clonotype has a handful of counts. The chain uses TRBV9 and TRBJ2-1; weak D call: TRBD2 (6 bases). This CDR3 has 16 amino acids. CDR1 and CDR2 (germline): SGDLS, YYNGEE. V was pared by 0 bases and J by 5 bases, with 15 bases between. CDR3 bases: TGTGCCAGCAGCGTAGTTGCGGGGTTAACAAACAATGAGCAGTTCTTC. The encoded protein is CASSVVAGLTNNEQFF.

This clonotype has a count of ten or more. The chain employs TRBV3-1 and TRBJ2-5, with D perhaps TRBD2 (5 bases). CDR3 length equals 15 residues. CDR1 is LGHDT, CDR2 YNNKEL, per germline (reference sequence). V shed 1 base and J shed 5 bases, with 14 bases lying between them. The CDR3 reads CASSQGGLARETQYF. DNA of the CDR3: TGTGCCAGCAGCCAAGGTGGACTGGCGAGGGAGACCCAGTACTTC.

The chain uses TRBV25-1 and TRBJ2-7; 9 nucleotides agree with TRBD2. The CDR3 runs 13 residues. Trimming at V came to 6 bases and at J to 3 bases, leaving 3 bases not matched to a gene. Germline CDR1 reads MGHDK; CDR2 reads SYGVNS. The CDR3 DNA reads as TGTGCCAGCAGCGATAGCGGGAGCTACGAGCAGTACTTC. Translation: CASSDSGSYEQYF.

As concerns this clonotype: A much more abundant neighbour one base away suggests this may be a read error. The V and J genes are TRBV4-2 and TRBJ1-5; D gene uncertain. The CDR3 sequence is 16 residues long. CDR1 and CDR2 (germline): LGHNA, YNFKEQ. In DNA, the CDR3 is TGTGCCAGCACCCAAGGGCGGGCCCCAAGCAATCAGCCCCAGCATTTT. This translates into CASTQGRAPSNQPQHF.

This clonotype appeared many times. This chain uses TRBV20-1 with TRBJ1-5; D may be TRBD1 (5 bases). Germline CDR1 reads DFQATT; CDR2 reads SNEGSKA (reference sequence). Trimming removed 0 bases from V and 6 bases from J, with 18 bases in between. The length of the CDR3 is 16 residues. CDR3 in DNA: TGCAGTGCTAGAGAGAGAGGGACCGTCTTGGGTCAGCCCCAGCATTTT. Residues: CSARERGTVLGQPQHF.

This clonotype showed up many times. CDR3 in amino acids: CAISDSTGELFF. In DNA, the CDR3 is TGTGCCATCAGTGACTCCACCGGGGAGCTGTTTTTT. This sequence joins TRBV10-3 and TRBJ2-2; D is ambiguous. Germline values: CDR1 ENHRY, CDR2 SYGVKD. The CDR3 spans 12 residues. V lost 3 bases and J lost 4, with 3 bases in between.

This clonotype was recorded many times. The chain combines TRBV7-3 with TRBJ2-3; D possibly matches TRBD1 or TRBD2 (5 bases each). The CDR3 sequence is 14 residues long. Germline CDR1 and CDR2: SGHTA and FQGTGA. The germline V and J ends were trimmed by 5 bases and 0 bases, with 9 bases remaining between them. In DNA, the CDR3 is TGTGCCAGCAGCCGGGGACGGAGCACAGATACGCAGTATTTT. Protein sequence: CASSRGRSTDTQYF.

The V gene is TRBV7-3, the J gene TRBJ1-1; D call uncertain. Germline V gives CDR1 SGHTA, CDR2 FQGTGA. The CDR3 spans 14 residues. Trimming pared 1 base from V and 1 base from J, leaving 7 bases between. CDR3 DNA: TGTGCCAGCAGCTTAAACGCAGAGAACACTGAAGCTTTCTTT. Its translation is CASSLNAENTEAFF. Filled out from reference TRBV7-3 and TRBJ1-1, the complete variable domain reads GAGVSQTPSNKVTEKGKYVELRCDPISGHTALYWYRQSLGQGPEFLIYFQGTGAADDSGLPNDRFFAVRPEGSVSTLKIQRTERGDSAVYLCASSLNAENTEAFFGQGTRLTVV.

This clonotype was seen ten or more times. The chain is built from TRBV7-9 and TRBJ2-5, with D unresolved. The germline CDR1 and CDR2 sequences are SEHNR and FQNEAQ (reference sequence). The CDR3 sequence is 14 residues long. Trimming removed 3 bases at V and 0 bases at J, with 8 bases between. CDR3 DNA sequence: TGTGCCAGCAGCTTGCGGCAGAACCAAGAGACCCAGTACTTC. Translating it yields CASSLRQNQETQYF. Supplemented by reference TRBV7-9 and TRBJ2-5, the full variable domain reads DTGVSQNPRHKITKRGQNVTFRCDPISEHNRLYWYRQTLGQGPEFLTYFQNEAQLEKSRLLSDRFSAERPKGSFSTLEIQRTEQGDSAMYLCASSLRQNQETQYFGPGTRLLVL.

The table lists this clonotype with many counts. The genes are TRBV7-2 and TRBJ2-7; D not certain. The CDR3 runs to 12 residues. CDR1 and CDR2 (germline): SGHTA, FQGNSA. Trimming shortened V by 5 bases and J by 5 bases, and 10 bases separated the two germline ends. The DNA for the CDR3 is TGTGCCAGCAGCCTATTGGAGAACGAGCAGTACTTC. It specifies CASSLLENEQYF. Combining the CDR3 with reference TRBV7-2 and TRBJ2-7 gives the whole variable domain GAGVSQSPSNKVTEKGKDVELRCDPISGHTALYWYRQSLGQGLEFLIYFQGNSAPDKSGLPSDRFSAERTGGSVSTLTIQRTQQEDSAVYLCASSLLENEQYFGPGTRLTVT.

This clonotype showed up many times. This chain connects TRBV20-1 to TRBJ2-2; D ambiguous. Deletions cut 4 bases from V and 0 bases from J, with 6 bases between. Germline CDR1 DFQATT, CDR2 SNEGSKA (reference sequence). This CDR3 has 13 amino acids. The CDR3, as DNA: TGCAGTGCTAAGGCCGCGAACACCGGGGAGCTGTTTTTT. Its protein is CSAKAANTGELFF.

The table lists this clonotype with a few counts. This rearrangement joins TRBV20-1 to TRBJ2-7; 10 bases map to TRBD2. V gave up 2 bases and J gave up 6 bases; unmatched junction bases: 1. Germline V gene lookup returns CDR1 DFQATT and CDR2 SNEGSKA (reference sequence). The CDR3 extends over 12 amino acids. The CDR3 is CSARLAGVEQYF. The CDR3 DNA follows: TGCAGTGCTAGACTAGCGGGAGTCGAGCAGTACTTC.

This clonotype was observed at least ten times. V gene TRBV12-3 or TRBV12-4 combines with J gene TRBJ2-3; possibly TRBD1 for D (6 bases). The germline V and J ends were trimmed by 6 bases and 5 bases, with 6 bases remaining between them. The CDR3 length is 11 residues. CDR3 region: CASRGGDTQYF. In DNA form, the CDR3 reads TGTGCCAGCAGAGGGGGAGATACGCAGTATTTT.

The sample holds many counts of this clonotype. This chain uses TRBV20-1 with TRBJ1-2, with D uncertain. Trimming cost V 3 bases and J 2 bases, with 13 bases left between them. CDR3 length equals 14 residues. Germline CDR1 and CDR2: DFQATT and SNEGSKA (reference sequence). The CDR3 DNA follows: TGCAGTGCTAGCGACGAGAAATGGAACTATGGCTACACCTTC. Protein sequence: CSASDEKWNYGYTF.

In DNA form, the CDR3 reads TGCAGTGCGCAAACCAGAACAGGGCATTCCTATGGCTACACCTTC. Protein product: CSAQTRTGHSYGYTF. This sequence joins TRBV20-1 and TRBJ1-2; D perhaps matches TRBD1 (6 bases). The V end lost 6 bases, the J end lost 4 bases, and 21 bases lay between the germline ends. The CDR3 has 15 amino acids. The germline gives CDR1 DFQATT, CDR2 SNEGSKA (reference sequence).

This clonotype occurred a few times. The DNA for the CDR3 is TGTGCCAGCAGCTTGCGAGAGGAGAGCTCCTACGAGCAGTACTTC. This encodes CASSLREESSYEQYF. V usage is TRBV5-6 and J usage is TRBJ2-7; D gene ambiguous. Trimming cost V 1 base and J 0 bases, with 11 bases left between them. The CDR3 length is 15 residues. Germline V CDR1 and CDR2: SGHDT, YYEEEE.